This T cell receptor beta chain was retrieved from a study of shared clonotypes between healthy human individuals. V was cut by 7 bases and J by 6 bases, with 13 bases left in between. The germline gives CDR1 MNHNS, CDR2 SASEGT. The CDR3 has 13 residues. Generated by immunoSEQ multiplex PCR, the TCRdb table keeps only in-frame clones and is missing some. The top ten hold 0.35% to 0.45% of the sample, which has 2 million to 2.5 million clones, more than 80% seen once. This chain joins TRBV6-1 and TRBJ2-1; D not certain. This TCR was sampled from a man younger than 35 in good health. Some clones in this sample may be carry-over from other donors' samples. What was sequenced was naive CD4+ T cells from PBMCs. As to subset: CD45RA+ positively selected. CDR3 DNA sequence: TGTGCCAGCAAGAAAACGGTAGGCAATGAGCAGTTCTTC. Translating it yields CASKKTVGNEQFF.